The 24 T cell receptor beta chains in this list originate from one sample, sequenced in a study of T cells in Graves' hyperthyroidism and ophthalmopathy. The investigators amplified TCR beta CDR3 regions from RNA transcripts. A set of HTBI primers served as the primers for a first-round RT-PCR of the TCR CDR3. One entry per CDR3 protein results from TCRdb running MiXCR on the multiplex PCR reads. The sample includes about 150,000 distinct CDR3 sequences, less than 25% of them seen just once. Sequencing input: blood. Receptors originate from a woman aged 45-65 years with Graves' hyperthyroidism that later progressed to Graves' ophthalmopathy.

On this clonotype: A much more abundant neighbour one base away suggests this may be a read error. The chain links TRBV20-1 to TRBJ2-7, with D possibly matching TRBD1 (6 bases). V lost 6 bases and J 1 base, leaving 16 bases between the germline ends. The CDR3 loop spans 14 amino acids. Germline V gives CDR1 DFQATT, CDR2 SNEGSKA (reference sequence). The CDR3 nucleotides are TGCAGTGCCCTAAGGGGGTTGGGGTCCTACGAGCAGTACTTC. Amino acids: CSALRGLGSYEQYF.

This clonotype was seen ten or more times. J is TRBJ1-4 and V is TRBV7-6, with 7 bases lining up with TRBD1. The CDR3 spans 19 residues. With 5 bases clipped from V and 7 bases from J, the junction kept 22 bases outside the gene matches. In germline, CDR1 is SGHVS, CDR2 FNYEAQ. The CDR3 here is CASSPPGGQVYAGTEKLFF. The CDR3 DNA sequence: TGTGCCAGCAGCCCCCCCGGCGGACAGGTCTACGCGGGAACTGAAAAACTGTTTTTT. The full variable domain, completed using reference TRBV7-6 and TRBJ1-4, is GAGVSQSPRYKVTKRGQDVALRCDPISGHVSLYWYRQALGQGPEFLTYFNYEAQQDKSGLPNDRFSAERPEGSISTLTIQRTEQRDSAMYRCASSPPGGQVYAGTEKLFFGSGTQLSVL.

In its sample, this clonotype was seen many times. In DNA form, the CDR3 reads TGCGCCAGCAGCTTGGATTCTGCGGGTACGCAGTATTTT. Translated: CASSLDSAGTQYF. The rearrangement joins TRBV5-1 to TRBJ2-3, with D perhaps TRBD2 (5 bases). The CDR3 is 13 residues long. The V gene lost 0 bases and the J gene lost 8 bases, with 10 bases spanning the gap. The V gene's germline CDR1 is SGHRS and CDR2 YFSETQ.

The chain combines TRBV27 with TRBJ2-4; 7 bases are shared with TRBD1. Germline V gene sequence: CDR1 MNHEY, CDR2 SMNVEV (reference sequence). The CDR3 contains 14 residues. V trimming: 5 bases; J trimming: 3 bases; junction bases outside the gene matches: 4. For the CDR3, the DNA is TGTGCCAGCAGTAAGACAGGGTTCAAAAACATTCAGTACTTC. Translation gives CASSKTGFKNIQYF.

This clonotype came up a few times. The chain carries TRBV5-8 and TRBJ2-3, with D possibly matching TRBD2 (6 bases). Germline CDR1 SGHTS, CDR2 YDEGEE. Trimming removed 0 bases from V and 0 bases from J, with 8 bases in between. This CDR3 has 15 residues. CDR3 in amino acids: CASSLGDWSTDTQYF. The DNA of the CDR3 is TGTGCCAGCAGCTTGGGGGACTGGAGCACAGATACGCAGTATTTT.

The rearrangement links TRBV11-3 to TRBJ1-1; D is undetermined. The CDR3 has 13 amino acids. Trimming removed 4 bases from V and 7 bases from J, with 13 bases in between. Germline values: CDR1 SGHNT, CDR2 YENEEA. For the CDR3, the DNA is TGTGCCAGCAGCTCTGGTAGAGGCGTTGAAGCTTTCTTT. Translated, it gives CASSSGRGVEAFF.

This clonotype was seen only a few times. The chain couples TRBV5-8 to TRBJ2-2, with D unclear. V lost 3 bases and J lost 3, with 12 bases in between. The CDR3 covers 15 residues. Germline V gene lookup returns CDR1 SGHTS and CDR2 YDEGEE. The CDR3 coding sequence is TGTGCCAGCAGCTCCGGGTATAGGGACACCGGGGAGCTGTTTTTT. Translation: CASSSGYRDTGELFF.

This clonotype was found many times. The chain recombines TRBV20-1 with TRBJ1-1; D uncertain. There are 14 residues in the CDR3. Trimming cost V 3 bases and J 1 base, with 12 bases left between them. The germline CDR1 and CDR2 sequences are DFQATT and SNEGSKA (reference sequence). This chain's CDR3 is CSARQGRGNTEAFF. The CDR3 nucleotides read TGCAGTGCTAGGCAAGGGCGGGGGAACACTGAAGCTTTCTTT.

The sample holds many counts of this clonotype. This chain connects TRBV7-9 to TRBJ2-5; perhaps D is TRBD1 or TRBD2 (5 bases each). CDR3 length: 15 amino acids. Germline V gives CDR1 SEHNR, CDR2 FQNEAQ (reference sequence). V was shortened by 5 bases and J by 5 bases, with 18 bases between the two germline ends. As DNA, the CDR3 is TGTGCCAGCAGCGCGAGGCAGGGACGCGGGGAGACCCAGTACTTC. It yields the protein CASSARQGRGETQYF. The full variable domain, completed using reference TRBV7-9 and TRBJ2-5, is DTGVSQNPRHKITKRGQNVTFRCDPISEHNRLYWYRQTLGQGPEFLTYFQNEAQLEKSRLLSDRFSAERPKGSFSTLEIQRTEQGDSAMYLCASSARQGRGETQYFGPGTRLLVL.

Details on this clonotype: A read error may explain this, as a much larger clone is one base away. The CDR3 sequence: CATGGVNTGELFF. The CDR3 coding sequence is TGTGCCACTGGCGGCGTGAACACCGGGGAGCTGTTTTTT. V usage is TRBV7-9 and J usage is TRBJ2-2, with D hard to call. V was cut by 10 bases and J by 1 base, with 10 bases left in between. CDR1 and CDR2 from the germline V gene are SEHNR and FQNEAQ (reference sequence). CDR3 length equals 13 residues.

This clonotype occurred many times. This sequence joins TRBV7-8 and TRBJ2-3, with 11 bases lining up with TRBD2. From germline, CDR1 is SGHVS and CDR2 FQNEAQ. The CDR3 is 16 residues long. Trimming at V came to 5 bases and at J to 5 bases, leaving 9 bases not matched to a gene. Here the CDR3 DNA reads TGTGCCAGCAGCCCGTTAGCACTAGCGGGGGTAGATACGCAGTATTTT. It codes for CASSPLALAGVDTQYF.

This clonotype has more than one count but fewer than ten. V and J are TRBV15 and TRBJ1-6, with 7 bases that match TRBD1. The length of the CDR3 is 17 residues. J lost 2 bases, V lost 3 bases, and 7 bases had no gene match. The germline V gene has CDR1 LNHNV and CDR2 YYDKDF (reference sequence). CDR3 nucleotides: TGTGCCACCAGCAGTGACCGGGACAGTGCCTATAATTCACCCCTCCACTTT. Residues: CATSSDRDSAYNSPLHF.

V and J are TRBV6-5 and TRBJ1-5; the match to TRBD1 covers 11 bases. Germline CDR1 is MNHEY and CDR2 is SVGAGI. The V gene end was trimmed by 10 bases and the J gene end by 1 base; junction bases not matched to a gene: 9. The length of the CDR3 is 16 residues. CDR3: CATQGQGAKSNQPQHF. The CDR3 DNA follows: TGTGCCACCCAAGGACAGGGGGCTAAAAGCAATCAGCCCCAGCATTTT.

This clonotype was picked up many times. This chain uses TRBV6-1 with TRBJ1-6; 7 bases fit TRBD1. V lost 6 bases to trimming and J lost 7 bases; unmatched junction nucleotides: 6. The CDR3 is made up of 14 amino acids. Germline V gives CDR1 MNHNS, CDR2 SASEGT. DNA of the CDR3: TGTGCCAGCAGGACCGGGACAGCCAATTCACCCCTCCACTTT. Translated, it gives CASRTGTANSPLHF.

The chain employs TRBV28 and TRBJ1-4; D is ambiguous. The CDR3 is 12 residues long. Trimming took off 9 bases at V and 7 bases at J, with 12 bases between the two ends. Germline loops: CDR1 MDHEN, CDR2 SYDVKM. CDR3 region: CASRTQTEKLFF. The CDR3 region has the DNA TGTGCCAGTCGGACTCAAACTGAAAAACTGTTTTTT.

Many counts were recorded for this clonotype. This chain joins TRBV20-1 and TRBJ2-3; the D is unclear. Trimming removed 0 bases from V and 6 bases from J, with 13 bases in between. CDR3 length: 14 residues. Looked up from germline, CDR1 is DFQATT and CDR2 is SNEGSKA (reference sequence). The CDR3: CSAREHTFFDTQYF. In DNA form, the CDR3 reads TGCAGTGCTAGAGAGCACACCTTCTTTGATACGCAGTATTTT.

This clonotype was detected many times. V and J are TRBV28 and TRBJ2-4, with TRBD1 identical over 7 bases. This CDR3 has 16 amino acids. Germline trimming cut 2 bases from V and 2 bases from J; bases unmatched to any gene: 6. Germline V gene lookup returns CDR1 MDHEN and CDR2 SYDVKM. CDR3: CASSLPTGATKNIQYF. The CDR3 bases are TGTGCCAGCAGTTTACCCACAGGGGCAACCAAAAACATTCAGTACTTC.

This clonotype has just a few counts. The chain employs TRBV30 and TRBJ2-1, with D possibly TRBD2 on 6 matching bases. This CDR3 is built from 15 residues. Per germline, CDR1 GTSNPN and CDR2 SVGIG (reference sequence). Trimming took 2 bases from V and 2 from J, leaving 13 bases between them. The CDR3 sequence: CAWSLSGGPYNEQFF. DNA for the CDR3: TGTGCCTGGAGTCTTAGCGGAGGCCCCTACAATGAGCAGTTCTTC.

The chain employs TRBV7-6 and TRBJ2-7, with 7 nucleotides matching TRBD1. The junction had 13 bases not matched to a gene; V was cut back by 6 bases and J by 5 bases. CDR1 is SGHVS and CDR2 is FNYEAQ in the germline V gene. The CDR3 covers 15 residues. The DNA of the CDR3 is TGTGCCAGCAGACTCGAGACAGGGTTTTCCCACGAGCAGTACTTC. Translated: CASRLETGFSHEQYF.

The sample holds many counts of this clonotype. The rearrangement uses TRBV6-1 and TRBJ2-1, with 10 nucleotides matching TRBD2. Germline assignment: CDR1 MNHNS and CDR2 SASEGT. V gave up 6 bases and J gave up 5 bases; unmatched junction bases: 4. This CDR3 contains 14 residues. The CDR3, as DNA: TGTGCCAGCAGAAAGCGGGAGGGTAACAATGAGCAGTTCTTC. This gives the protein CASRKREGNNEQFF.

This clonotype was counted many times. The CDR3 loop is CASSDGTNPYEQYF. CDR3 sequence (DNA): TGTGCCAGCAGCGACGGGACAAATCCCTACGAGCAGTACTTC. The rearrangement links TRBV5-8 to TRBJ2-7; the D gene is possibly TRBD1 (6 bases). Trimming cost V 4 bases and J 2 bases, with 13 bases left between them. Germline-derived CDR1 and CDR2 are SGHTS and YDEGEE. The CDR3 covers 14 residues.

By sample share, this clonotype is medium-sized. The rearrangement links TRBV3-1 to TRBJ2-1; D perhaps matches TRBD1 (5 bases). Germline lookup yields CDR1 LGHDT and CDR2 YNNKEL (reference sequence). The CDR3 spans 15 residues. Trimming cost V 0 bases and J 5 bases, with 11 bases left between them. The CDR3 sequence: CASSQDMYRNNEQFF. In nucleotides, the CDR3 is TGTGCCAGCAGCCAAGACATGTACAGGAACAATGAGCAGTTCTTC.

Only a few counts were recorded for this clonotype. This chain uses TRBV3-1 with TRBJ2-3; D remains unclear. V was trimmed by 0 bases and J by 12 bases, leaving 13 bases between them. This CDR3 spans 13 amino acids. Per the germline V gene, CDR1 is LGHDT and CDR2 is YNNKEL (reference sequence). CDR3 in DNA: TGTGCCAGCAGCCAAGATCTAGTAGGCATACAGTATTTT. It translates to CASSQDLVGIQYF.

This clonotype was seen only a few times. The V call is TRBV5-1, the J call TRBJ2-7; D remains unclear. Germline V gives CDR1 SGHRS, CDR2 YFSETQ. CDR3 length equals 15 residues. Trimming shortened V by 0 bases and J by 4 bases, and 14 bases separated the two germline ends. The CDR3 spells CASSLGADYLYEQYF. CDR3 sequence (DNA): TGCGCCAGCAGCTTGGGGGCGGATTACCTTTACGAGCAGTACTTC.